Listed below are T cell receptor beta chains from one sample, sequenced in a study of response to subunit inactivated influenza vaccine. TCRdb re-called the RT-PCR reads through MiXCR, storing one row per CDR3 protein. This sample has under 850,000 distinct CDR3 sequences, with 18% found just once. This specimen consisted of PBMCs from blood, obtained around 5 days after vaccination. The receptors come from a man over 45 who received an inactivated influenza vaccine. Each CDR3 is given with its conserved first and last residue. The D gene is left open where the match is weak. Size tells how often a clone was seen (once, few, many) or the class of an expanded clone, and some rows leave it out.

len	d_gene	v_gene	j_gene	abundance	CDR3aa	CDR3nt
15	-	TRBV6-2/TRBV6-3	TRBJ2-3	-	CASSSHRESTDTQYF	TGTGCCAGCAGTTCACACAGGGAGTCCACAGATACGCAGTATTTT
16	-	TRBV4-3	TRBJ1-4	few	CASSPAGGRISEKLFF	TGCGCCAGCAGCCCCGCTGGGGGGCGGATAAGTGAAAAACTGTTTTTT
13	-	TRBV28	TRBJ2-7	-	CASGREPSYEQYF	TGTGCCAGCGGCAGGGAACCCTCCTACGAGCAGTACTTC
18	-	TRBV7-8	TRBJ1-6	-	CASSLVGVFTEAESPLHF	TGTGCCAGCAGCTTAGTCGGTGTATTTACGGAAGCCGAGTCACCCCTCCACTTT
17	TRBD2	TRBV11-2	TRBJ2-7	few	CASSLSWTSGNSYEQYF	TGTGCCAGCAGCTTGAGTTGGACTAGCGGGAATTCCTACGAGCAGTACTTC
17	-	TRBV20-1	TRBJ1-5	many	CSARDPRDSYPNQPQHF	TGCAGTGCTAGAGATCCCCGAGACAGCTACCCAAATCAGCCCCAGCATTTT
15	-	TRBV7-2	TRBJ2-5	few	CASSLGFSLGETQYF	TGTGCCAGCAGCTTAGGATTTAGCCTGGGGGAGACCCAGTACTTC
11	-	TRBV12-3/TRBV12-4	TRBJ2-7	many	CASSLAVEQYF	TGTGCCAGCAGTTTAGCAGTTGAGCAGTACTTC
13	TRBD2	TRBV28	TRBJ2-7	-	CASVSGSLYEQYF	TGTGCCAGCGTTAGCGGGAGTCTCTACGAGCAGTACTTC
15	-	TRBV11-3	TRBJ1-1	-	CASSLGRFMNTEAFF	TGTGCCAGCAGCTTAGGACGATTCATGAACACTGAAGCTTTCTTT
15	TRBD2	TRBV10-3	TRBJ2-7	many	CAISEGTSGPYEQYF	TGTGCCATCAGTGAGGGGACTAGCGGGCCCTACGAGCAGTACTTC
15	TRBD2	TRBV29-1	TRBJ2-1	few	CSVKTSSSSYNEQFF	TGCAGCGTTAAGACTAGCTCTAGCTCCTACAATGAGCAGTTCTTC
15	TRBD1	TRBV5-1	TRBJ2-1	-	CASRPPGTGVNEQFF	TGCGCCAGCAGGCCACCCGGGACAGGGGTCAATGAGCAGTTCTTC
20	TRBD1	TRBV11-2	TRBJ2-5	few	CASSSGVRGRYLRNQETQYF	TGTGCCAGCAGCTCAGGGGTCAGGGGGCGATACCTGCGAAACCAAGAGACCCAGTACTTC
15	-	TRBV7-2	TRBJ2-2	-	CASSFVFGITGELFF	TGTGCCAGCAGCTTCGTGTTCGGAATCACCGGGGAGCTGTTTTTT
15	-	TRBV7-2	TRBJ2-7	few	CASSLEGSRDYEQYF	TGTGCCAGCAGCTTAGAAGGTTCCAGGGACTACGAGCAGTACTTC
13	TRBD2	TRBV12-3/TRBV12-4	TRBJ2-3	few	CASRRGDFSTQYF	TGTGCCAGCAGGCGGGGGGACTTTTCTACGCAGTATTTT
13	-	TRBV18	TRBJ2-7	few	CASSPIRGGEQYF	TGTGCCAGCTCACCAATAAGGGGCGGCGAGCAGTACTTC
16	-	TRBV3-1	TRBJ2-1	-	CASSQVGEVIGNEQFF	TGTGCCAGCAGCCAGGTGGGGGAGGTCATAGGAAATGAGCAGTTCTTC
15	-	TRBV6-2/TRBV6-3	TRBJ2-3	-	CASSYSVSKTDTQYF	TGTGCCAGCAGTTACTCGGTATCGAAGACAGATACGCAGTATTTT
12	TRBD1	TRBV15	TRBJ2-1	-	CATSEGANEQFF	TGTGCCACCAGCGAGGGGGCAAATGAGCAGTTCTTC
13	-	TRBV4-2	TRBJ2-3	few	CASSQVSGQGQYF	TGTGCCAGCAGCCAAGTCTCAGGGCAGGGGCAGTATTTT
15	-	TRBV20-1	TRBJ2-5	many	CSAPRRTTSPETQYF	TGCAGTGCCCCGAGGCGAACCACATCCCCAGAGACCCAGTACTTC
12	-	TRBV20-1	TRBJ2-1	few	CSARDNSNEQFF	TGCAGTGCTAGAGATAATAGCAATGAGCAGTTCTTC
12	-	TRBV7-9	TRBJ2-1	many	CASSPDLNEQFF	TGTGCCAGCAGCCCGGACTTAAATGAGCAGTTCTTC
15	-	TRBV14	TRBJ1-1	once	CASSQVNPARTEAFF	TGTGCCAGCAGCCAAGTTAATCCTGCAAGAACTGAAGCTTTCTTT
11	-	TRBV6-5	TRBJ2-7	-	CASSSPPGQYF	TGTGCCAGCAGTTCCCCCCCCGGGCAGTACTTC
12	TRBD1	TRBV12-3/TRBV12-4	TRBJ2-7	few	CASTTTPGQSYF	TGTGCCAGCACAACCACACCGGGACAGTCGTACTTC
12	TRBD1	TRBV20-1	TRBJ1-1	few	CSAKQGGTEAFF	TGCAGTGCTAAACAGGGGGGCACTGAAGCTTTCTTT
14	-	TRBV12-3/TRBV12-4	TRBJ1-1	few	CASSQTVWGTEAFF	TGTGCCAGCAGCCAGACAGTTTGGGGGACTGAAGCTTTCTTT
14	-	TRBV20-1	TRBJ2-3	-	CSASQRGRTDTQYF	TGCAGTGCTAGTCAAAGAGGACGCACAGATACGCAGTATTTT
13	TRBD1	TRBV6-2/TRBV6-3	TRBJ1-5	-	CATQGTGNQPQHF	TGTGCCACCCAGGGGACAGGCAATCAGCCCCAGCATTTT
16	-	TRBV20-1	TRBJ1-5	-	CSARESLGARNQPQHF	TGCAGTGCTAGAGAAAGTCTAGGGGCCCGTAATCAGCCCCAGCATTTT
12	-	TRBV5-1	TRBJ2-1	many	CASSLLGGEQFF	TGCGCCAGCAGCTTGTTGGGTGGTGAGCAGTTCTTC
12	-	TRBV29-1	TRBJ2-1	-	CSVLISHNEQFF	TGCAGCGTTCTTATTTCACACAATGAGCAGTTCTTC
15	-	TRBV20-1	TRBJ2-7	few	CSARGGHLPAYEQYF	TGCAGTGCTAGGGGGGGACACCTCCCCGCCTACGAGCAGTACTTC
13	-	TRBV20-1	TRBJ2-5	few	CSAIGADQETQYF	TGCAGTGCTATAGGCGCAGACCAAGAGACCCAGTACTTC
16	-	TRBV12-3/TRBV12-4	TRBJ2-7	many	CASSLRIRGPLYEQYF	TGTGCCAGCAGTTTAAGGATAAGGGGACCTCTCTACGAGCAGTACTTC
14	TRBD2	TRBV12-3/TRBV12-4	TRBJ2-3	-	CASSRSGGADTQYF	TGTGCCAGCAGCCGTAGCGGGGGGGCTGATACGCAGTATTTT
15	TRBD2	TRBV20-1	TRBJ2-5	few	CSALTPLAEQETQYF	TGCAGTGCTCTCACCCCCCTAGCGGAGCAAGAGACCCAGTACTTC
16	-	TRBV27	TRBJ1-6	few	CASSPRPVGINSPLHF	TGTGCCAGCAGCCCCCGACCGGTAGGGATTAATTCACCCCTCCACTTT
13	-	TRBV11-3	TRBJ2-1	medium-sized	CASSKPPDNEQFF	TGTGCCAGCAGTAAGCCCCCGGACAATGAGCAGTTCTTC
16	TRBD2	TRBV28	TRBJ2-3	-	CASSSGTSSSTDTQYF	TGTGCCAGCAGTTCCGGGACTAGCTCCAGCACAGATACGCAGTATTTT
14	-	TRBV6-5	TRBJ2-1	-	CASSYGDTYNEQFF	TGTGCCAGCAGCTATGGGGATACCTACAATGAGCAGTTCTTC
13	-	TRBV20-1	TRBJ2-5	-	CSVGARNQETQYF	TGCAGCGTGGGCGCTCGAAACCAAGAGACCCAGTACTTC
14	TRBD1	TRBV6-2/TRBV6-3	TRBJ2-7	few	CASMRQGALGEQYF	TGTGCCAGCATGAGACAGGGGGCGCTTGGCGAGCAGTACTTC
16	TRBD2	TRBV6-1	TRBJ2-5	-	CASSESGLAGRGTQYF	TGTGCCAGCAGTGAATCGGGACTAGCGGGTAGAGGGACCCAGTACTTC
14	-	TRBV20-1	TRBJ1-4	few	CSARDAGLNEKLFF	TGCAGTGCTAGAGATGCAGGGCTTAATGAAAAACTGTTTTTT